The rows below give T cell receptor beta chains drawn from one sample of a study of monozygotic twins with inflammatory bowel disease. With the 5' RACE reads reprocessed, TCRdb shows one record per CDR3 protein and no DNA. This sample contains around 450,000 distinct CDR3 sequences. The sequencing sample was made of blood. These receptors were collected from a human donor with ulcerative colitis or Crohn's disease, or a healthy co-twin of an affected twin (not recorded which). Both conserved end residues are part of each CDR3.

j_call v_call cdr3_aa
TRBJ2-7 TRBV29-1 CSVRTPSYGYEQYF
TRBJ2-1 TRBV5-1 CASSLTGPANEQFF
TRBJ2-7 TRBV2 CASSEMAGITYEQYF
TRBJ2-4 TRBV20-1 CSARAGTGGDIQYF
TRBJ2-1 TRBV27 CASSFVGLGENEQFF
TRBJ2-1 TRBV24-1 CATSDRGLAGSQRNEQFF
TRBJ2-3 TRBV9 CASSPGGFTDTQYF
TRBJ1-2 TRBV12-3/TRBV12-4 CASSPRQGASGGYTF
TRBJ2-1 TRBV19 CASSTGSRLYNEQFF
TRBJ2-3 TRBV7-8 CASSGMSRAERSLTDTQYF
TRBJ2-2 TRBV5-5 CASSWGANTGELFF
TRBJ1-1 TRBV19 CASSHGTGGANTEAFF
TRBJ1-6 TRBV19 CASSTGGANSPLHF
TRBJ2-7 TRBV20-1 CSASQGPYEQYF
TRBJ2-3 TRBV10-3 CANRERSTDTQYF
TRBJ1-5 TRBV6-5 CASSYSMAGNQPQHF
TRBJ1-4 TRBV20-1 CSARGLNEKLFF
TRBJ2-1 TRBV18 CASSPPSAGGSNEQFF
TRBJ2-1 TRBV6-1 CASSGRGVSYNEQFF
TRBJ2-5 TRBV11-2 CASSLGGSVNIKTQYF
TRBJ2-7 TRBV4-2 CASSTVAGTRSYEQYF
TRBJ2-7 TRBV6-6 CASTLTSGNYEQYF
TRBJ1-1 TRBV30 CAWTGLSTEAFF
TRBJ2-3 TRBV5-1 CASKGPGGESDTDTQYF
TRBJ1-2 TRBV7-2 CASTLGGQGSEGYTF
TRBJ1-1 TRBV5-1 CASTIPGGYTEAFF
TRBJ2-3 TRBV29-1 CSVEKQGARFDAQYF
TRBJ1-5 TRBV6-2/TRBV6-3 CASRSGGGNQPQHF
TRBJ1-5 TRBV5-1 CASLTGQGGQPQHF
TRBJ2-4 TRBV4-3 CASSQERVRGNIQYF
TRBJ2-2 TRBV7-2 CASSLGRLAGATGELFF
TRBJ1-2 TRBV4-1 CASSHPRGGPGYGYTF
TRBJ1-6 TRBV12-3/TRBV12-4 CASSFHEGRNSPLHF
TRBJ1-2 TRBV27 CASSPQGTGLHGYTF
TRBJ2-7 TRBV6-1 CASSRGGFSYEQYF
TRBJ2-5 TRBV7-6 CASSSRETRTMETQYF
TRBJ1-2 TRBV30 CAWTQGADYGYTF
TRBJ1-1 TRBV20-1 CSARQGGTEAFF
TRBJ1-5 TRBV5-6 CASSLDSQPQHF
TRBJ2-5 TRBV16 CASSQPRPHPSQETQYF
TRBJ2-7 TRBV4-1 CASSQGRGLSYEQYF
TRBJ2-7 TRBV2 CASRWGGMGEQYF
TRBJ1-2 TRBV29-1 CSAGQGSNYGYTF
TRBJ1-6 TRBV7-8 CASRPTEYNSPLHF
TRBJ1-5 TRBV10-3 CARTKGLLNQPQHF
TRBJ2-1 TRBV29-1 CSVEETLAGGVYNEQFF